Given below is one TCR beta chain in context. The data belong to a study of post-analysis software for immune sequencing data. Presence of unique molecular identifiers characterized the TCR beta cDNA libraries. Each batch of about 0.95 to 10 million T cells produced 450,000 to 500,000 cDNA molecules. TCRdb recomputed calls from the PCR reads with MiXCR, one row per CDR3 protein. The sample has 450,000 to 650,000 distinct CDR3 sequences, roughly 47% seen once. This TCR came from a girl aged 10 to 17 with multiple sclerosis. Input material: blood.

The CDR3 loop is CASSEISGAREQYF. The CDR3 DNA sequence: TGCGCCAGCAGCGAAATAAGTGGGGCTCGCGAGCAGTACTTC. This chain joins TRBV5-1 and TRBJ2-7; possible D gene TRBD1, 5 bases. CDR1 SGHRS and CDR2 YFSETQ come from the germline V gene. CDR3 length: 14 residues. The V end was cut by 4 bases, the J end by 6 bases, with 17 bases between.